This T cell receptor beta chain was sequenced for a study of blood T cell repertoires in COVID-19. As for the study in general: Collection of acute and convalescent COVID-19 samples took place in the United States, Italy and Spain. PBMCs, B-cell-depleted T cells, or T cells were the source of the cDNA or gDNA that made up the material.

Per the original data handling: Amplification of reference gene primers provided the estimated nucleated cell counts. The table came from immunoSEQ multiplex PCR; TCRdb's copy has only in-frame clones and leaves some out. V, J and clone size were drawn from that table, and D and trimming were deduced from the DNA. The sample holds over 150,000 clones, over 90% seen once. Per germline, CDR1 SNHLY and CDR2 FYNNEI. The length of the CDR3 is 14 residues. With 7 bases removed from V and 0 bases from J, the gap between germline ends came to 10 bases. The chain combines TRBV2 with TRBJ1-5, with D possibly TRBD1 on 5 matching bases. The sequence was collected from a man in his fifties or sixties with acute or convalescent COVID-19. The sequenced sample was peripheral blood. The CDR3 region has the DNA TGTGCCAGCACCTTGACAGATAGCAATCAGCCCCAGCATTTT. It encodes CASTLTDSNQPQHF. The full variable domain, with the rest looked up from reference TRBV2 and TRBJ1-5, is EPEVTQTPSHQVTQMGQEVILRCVPISNHLYFYWYRQILGQKVEFLVSFYNNEISEKSEIFDDQFSVERPDGSNFTLKIRSTKLEDSAMYFCASTLTDSNQPQHFGDGTRLSIL.